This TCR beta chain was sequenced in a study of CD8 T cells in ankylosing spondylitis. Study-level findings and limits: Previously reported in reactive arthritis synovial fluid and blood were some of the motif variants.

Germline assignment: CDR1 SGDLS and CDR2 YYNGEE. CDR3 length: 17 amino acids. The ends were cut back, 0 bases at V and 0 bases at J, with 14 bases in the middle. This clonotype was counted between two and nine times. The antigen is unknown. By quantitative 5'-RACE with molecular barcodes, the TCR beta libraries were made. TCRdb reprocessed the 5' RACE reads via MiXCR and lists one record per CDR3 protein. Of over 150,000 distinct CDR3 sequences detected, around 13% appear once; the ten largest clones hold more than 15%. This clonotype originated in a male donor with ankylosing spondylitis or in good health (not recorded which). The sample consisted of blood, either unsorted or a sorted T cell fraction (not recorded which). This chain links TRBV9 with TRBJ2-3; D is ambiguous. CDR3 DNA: TGTGCCAGCAGCGTAGGGATCAGGACGGCCAGCACAGATACGCAGTATTTT. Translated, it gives CASSVGIRTASTDTQYF.